The 16 T cell receptor beta chains below were found in one sample sequenced in a study of T-cell reconstitution after alpha-beta-depleted transplantation in children. Researchers prepared the TCRbeta library using unique molecular identifiers, the study reports. TCRdb itself ran the PCR reads through MiXCR, one entry per CDR3 protein. The sample consists of 200,000 to 250,000 distinct CDR3 sequences, 11% of them appearing once. Sequencing used PBMCs, obtained before TCRalphabeta/CD19-depleted stem cell transplant. The origin of the receptors is a child less than two years old with acute myeloid leukemia, due to receive a stem cell transplant.

The chain recombines TRBV19 with TRBJ1-1, with D hard to call. Germline CDR1 is LNHDA and CDR2 is SQIVND (reference sequence). This CDR3 region has 12 residues. The V end lost 11 bases, the J end lost 1 base, and 11 bases lay between the germline ends. DNA of the CDR3: TGTGCCGTGGGCGGGGAGAACACTGAAGCTTTCTTT. Protein sequence: CAVGGENTEAFF. Using reference TRBV19 and TRBJ1-1 for the parts outside the CDR3, the full variable domain is DGGITQSPKYLFRKEGQNVTLSCEQNLNHDAMYWYRQDPGQGLRLIYYSQIVNDFQKGDIAEGYSVSREKKESFPLTVTSAQKNPTAFYLCAVGGENTEAFFGQGTRLTVV.

Regarding this clonotype: Since a much larger clone is just one base distant, this may be a read error. The V and J genes are TRBV11-3 and TRBJ2-5, with D perhaps TRBD2 (5 bases). CDR3 size: 14 residues. The germline gives CDR1 SGHNT, CDR2 YENEEA. CDR3 nucleotides: TGTGTCAGCAGCCCTCACCGGGGTGTGGAGACCCAGTACTTC. Its protein product is CVSSPHRGVETQYF.

This clonotype was observed a few times. The J gene is TRBJ1-4, the V gene TRBV9; D might be TRBD1 (5 bases). The germline V and J ends were trimmed by 2 bases and 7 bases, with 12 bases remaining between them. Germline V gene sequence: CDR1 SGDLS, CDR2 YYNGEE. The CDR3 consists of 14 residues. CDR3 region: CASSVHGRGEKLFF. The CDR3 DNA reads TGTGCCAGCAGCGTCCACGGAAGGGGTGAAAAACTGTTTTTT. The whole variable domain, remainder taken from reference TRBV9 and TRBJ1-4, is DSGVTQTPKHLITATGQRVTLRCSPRSGDLSVYWYQQSLDQGLQFLIQYYNGEERAKGNILERFSAQQFPDLHSELNLSSLELGDSALYFCASSVHGRGEKLFFGSGTQLSVL.

Many counts were recorded for this clonotype. The J gene is TRBJ2-7, the V gene TRBV7-2; 10 bases agree with TRBD1. V shed 3 bases, J shed 3 bases, and the junction held 14 bases outside the gene matches. The CDR3 sequence is 18 residues long. CDR1 and CDR2 from the germline V gene are SGHTA and FQGNSA. The CDR3 sequence is CASSFVTGGDPTFYEQYF. The CDR3 bases are TGTGCCAGCAGCTTTGTGACAGGGGGCGATCCGACCTTCTACGAGCAGTACTTC.

Many counts were recorded for this clonotype. The chain joins TRBV12-3 or TRBV12-4 to TRBJ2-7, with a possible D match to TRBD1 (5 bases). The CDR3 is 14 amino acids. Trimming pared 5 bases from V and 2 bases from J, leaving 13 bases between. The CDR3: CASSPTTATYEQYF. For the CDR3, the DNA is TGTGCCAGCAGTCCCACGACAGCAACCTACGAGCAGTACTTC.

Remarks on this clonotype: Relative to the germline gene, one junction end is altered; a read error may explain this. The chain joins TRBV5-4 to TRBJ2-6, with D possibly matching TRBD1 (6 bases). CDR3 size: 15 residues. Germline loops: CDR1 SGHNT, CDR2 YYREEE (reference sequence). CDR3 nucleotide sequence: TGTGTCAGCAGCGTTCAGGGGCTCGGGGCCAACGTCCTGACTTTC. Translating gives CVSSVQGLGANVLTF.

On this clonotype itself: This could be a read error, since a much larger clone is one nucleotide away. The CDR3 does not end in the conserved phenylalanine or tryptophan, so this is likely a read error. V and J are TRBV7-2 and TRBJ2-7; the D gene is possibly TRBD1 (6 bases). The CDR3 spans 16 residues. Germline V gene sequence: CDR1 SGHTA, CDR2 FQGNSA. The V and J ends lost 1 base and 4 bases respectively, with 17 bases between them. CDR3 in amino acids: CASSLVIARGAYEQYI. Here the CDR3 DNA reads TGTGCCAGCAGCTTAGTCATCGCCAGGGGAGCTTACGAGCAGTACATC.

This clonotype has a count of ten or more. The rearrangement joins TRBV4-2 to TRBJ2-3; no firm D call. Per germline, CDR1 LGHNA and CDR2 YNFKEQ. V was cut by 6 bases and J by 0 bases, with 10 bases left in between. The CDR3 covers 14 residues. In DNA form, the CDR3 reads TGTGCCAGCAGGGGCACATTCAGCACAGATACGCAGTATTTT. Protein: CASRGTFSTDTQYF.

This clonotype was seen at least ten times. V is TRBV20-1 and J is TRBJ2-3, with TRBD2 matching over 8 bases. In germline, CDR1 is DFQATT, CDR2 SNEGSKA (reference sequence). The CDR3 loop spans 14 amino acids. V lost 2 bases, J lost 1 base, and 2 bases stayed unmatched. The CDR3 DNA reads as TGCAGTGCTAGAACGCGGGAGGGCACAGATACGCAGTATTTT. Residues: CSARTREGTDTQYF.

This clonotype was recorded at least ten times. V gene TRBV12-3 or TRBV12-4 combines with J gene TRBJ1-4, with 8 bases lining up with TRBD1. V was clipped by 3 bases and J by 5 bases; unmatched bases: 2. The CDR3 is 14 amino acids. The CDR3 sequence is CASSFRTGNEKLFF. As DNA, the CDR3 is TGTGCCAGCAGTTTTCGGACAGGGAATGAAAAACTGTTTTTT.

This clonotype occurred many times. V and J are TRBV6-5 and TRBJ1-2; 9 bases map to TRBD1. V was pared by 0 bases and J by 6 bases, with 8 bases of the junction left unmatched. There are 16 residues in the CDR3. Germline-derived CDR1 and CDR2 are MNHEY and SVGAGI. The chain's CDR3 is CASSYSRTGERNGYTF. In DNA, the CDR3 is TGTGCCAGCAGTTACTCGCGGACAGGGGAGAGGAATGGCTACACCTTC.

For this clonotype: This clone may be a read error of a much larger clone one base away. The chain couples TRBV7-2 to TRBJ2-3; TRBD2 agrees at 14 bases. This CDR3 has 16 residues. Trimming took 6 bases from V and 10 from J; bases not matched to a gene: 12. Germline lookup yields CDR1 SGHTA and CDR2 FQGNSA. The CDR3 spells CASSSGLAGGYDAQYF. CDR3 nucleotides: TGTGCCAGCAGTTCCGGACTAGCGGGAGGATACGATGCGCAGTATTTT.

This clonotype was recorded at least ten times. This chain links TRBV6-2 or TRBV6-3 with TRBJ2-1; TRBD2 aligns across 7 bases. Germline V gene lookup returns CDR1 MNHEY and CDR2 SVGEGT. The V segment lost 5 bases and the J segment 2 bases; nucleotides outside the gene matches: 6. The CDR3 spans 15 residues. The CDR3 coding sequence is TGTGCCAGCAGTCGGCGGGAGTTAACCTACAATGAGCAGTTCTTC. Translated: CASSRRELTYNEQFF.

This clonotype was detected many times. CDR3 DNA sequence: TGTGCCAGCATCGGAGCCGCGAACACCGGGGAGCTGTTTTTT. It encodes CASIGAANTGELFF. The chain combines TRBV7-9 with TRBJ2-2, with D uncertain. With 7 bases removed from V and 0 bases from J, the gap between germline ends came to 9 bases. The CDR3 is 14 residues long. From germline, CDR1 is SEHNR and CDR2 FQNEAQ (reference sequence).

The sample holds many counts of this clonotype. The V call is TRBV5-1, the J call TRBJ1-5; D possibly corresponds to TRBD1 (6 bases). V dropped 4 bases and J dropped 8 bases, with 13 bases sitting between them. CDR3 length: 13 amino acids. CDR1 SGHRS and CDR2 YFSETQ come from the germline V gene. This CDR3 reads CASSTGGGEPQHF. In DNA form, the CDR3 reads TGCGCCAGCAGCACGGGAGGGGGAGAGCCCCAGCATTTT.

This clonotype was counted many times. This rearrangement joins TRBV7-2 to TRBJ2-5, with TRBD1 matching 9 bases. V lost 1 base, J lost 6 bases, and 9 bases stayed unmatched. From germline, CDR1 is SGHTA and CDR2 FQGNSA. This CDR3 spans 16 amino acids. In DNA form, the CDR3 reads TGTGCCAGCAGCTTAGACTCGGGACAGGGCGAAAAGACCCAGTACTTC. Protein sequence: CASSLDSGQGEKTQYF.